What follows describes a single T cell receptor (beta chain). The antigen is undetermined. The data originate from a study of blood T cells in healthy people across ages. Combining a sample-barcoded 5' primer with a J-beta primer mix, a second PCR ran for roughly 6 to 11 cycles. TCRdb reprocessed the 5' RACE reads via MiXCR and lists one record per CDR3 protein. This sample has hundreds of thousands of distinct CDR3 sequences, with around 68% found just once. Total RNA was isolated from each sample in quantities of at least 6 micrograms. Study-wide points: Calculation of diversity from one million T cells yielded estimates considered to be underestimates. In these data, TCR beta diversity tracked strongly with naive T cell percentage.

The TCR sequence derives from a man aged 25-40 years in good health. Input material: blood.

CDR3 loop: CASSPLPGGGAGGAKNIQYF. In DNA, the CDR3 is TGTGCCAGCAGCCCACTCCCTGGAGGGGGGGCTGGTGGAGCCAAAAACATTCAGTACTTC. The chain is built from TRBV5-6 and TRBJ2-4, with TRBD2 as a possible D gene (7 bases). The CDR3 runs 20 residues. V lost 4 bases, J lost 0 bases, and 26 bases lay in between. Germline-derived CDR1 and CDR2 are SGHDT and YYEEEE.